These 31 T cell receptor beta chains were all obtained from the same sample, sequenced in a study of long-term antiretroviral therapy in people with HIV. Assay version v3.0 of immunoSEQ was used, and it was run at survey level. Assay: immunoSEQ multiplex PCR; the TCRdb copy retains only in-frame clones and omits some. The sample has approximately 14,000 clones, about 80% seen once. Sequencing used unsorted PBMCs, obtained just before starting antiretroviral therapy. These receptors all stem from a man aged 40-49 years with HIV.

V and J are TRBV11-2 and TRBJ2-5; 11 bases are a match to TRBD1. V shed 5 bases and J 5 bases; nucleotides not matched to a gene: 7. Germline V CDR1 and CDR2: SGHAT, FQNNGV. The CDR3 is 15 residues long. This chain's CDR3 is CASSARTGGAETQYF. CDR3 sequence (DNA): TGTGCCAGCAGCGCTCGGACAGGGGGCGCGGAGACCCAGTACTTC. The whole variable domain, filled in from reference TRBV11-2 and TRBJ2-5, reads EAGVAQSPRYKIIEKRQSVAFWCNPISGHATLYWYQQILGQGPKLLIQFQNNGVVDDSQLPKDRFSAERLKGVDSTLKIQPAKLEDSAVYLCASSARTGGAETQYFGPGTRLLVL.

V gene TRBV6-1 combines with J gene TRBJ2-1, with D unresolved. CDR1 is MNHNS and CDR2 is SASEGT in the germline V gene. The CDR3 contains 15 residues. Trimming left V 4 bases short and J 9 bases short, with 19 bases between. CDR3 region: CASSVISWGLTEQFF. CDR3 DNA: TGTGCCAGCAGTGTCATATCGTGGGGTCTAACTGAGCAGTTCTTC.

The CDR3 nucleotides are TGTGCCAGCATTTCAGGTGGGAACACTGAAGCTTTCTTT. Its protein is CASISGGNTEAFF. The chain recombines TRBV27 with TRBJ1-1; the D is unclear. The CDR3 is made up of 13 amino acids. Trimming took 7 bases from V and 1 from J, leaving 10 bases between them. Looked up from germline, CDR1 is MNHEY and CDR2 is SMNVEV (reference sequence).

A word on this clone: At one end the junction does not follow the germline gene, possibly because of a read error. This chain links TRBV5-5 with TRBJ1-2; 8 bases are a match to TRBD1. This CDR3 is built from 14 residues. Germline assignment: CDR1 SGHKS and CDR2 YYEKEE (reference sequence). The CDR3 nucleotides read TGTGCCAGCAGCTTGCAGGGGGCTCCCGGGAGCTACGGCTTC. Its translation: CASSLQGAPGSYGF.

This clone occurred a few times. This chain connects TRBV10-3 to TRBJ2-7; D is tentatively TRBD1 or TRBD2 (5 bases each). Trimming left V 0 bases short and J 6 bases short, with 18 bases between. CDR1 is ENHRY, CDR2 SYGVKD, per germline. This CDR3 has 16 amino acids. As DNA, the CDR3 is TGTGCCATCAGTGAGTCGAGCAGGGCCCCAGGGAGCGAGCAGTACTTC. Protein: CAISESSRAPGSEQYF.

This chain's CDR3 is CASSLYVGYYEQYF. The CDR3 DNA reads as TGCGCCAGCAGCTTGTACGTAGGTTACTACGAGCAGTACTTC. This sequence joins TRBV5-1 and TRBJ2-7; the D is unclear. The CDR3 runs to 14 residues. CDR1 SGHRS and CDR2 YFSETQ come from the germline V gene. V lost 1 base and J 3 bases, leaving 11 bases between the germline ends.

This chain joins TRBV11-2 and TRBJ2-3, with D perhaps matching TRBD2 (5 bases). This CDR3 has 15 residues. V gave up 1 base and J gave up 8 bases, with 16 bases separating them. Germline V CDR1 and CDR2: SGHAT, FQNNGV. The CDR3 DNA is TGTGCCAGCAGCTTAGGGCGGGTGCCGTCGGGTACGCAGTATTTT. As protein: CASSLGRVPSGTQYF.

The V call is TRBV7-9, the J call TRBJ1-1; D is undetermined. V was trimmed by 11 bases and J by 3 bases, leaving 10 bases between them. The CDR3 spans 11 residues. Germline V gene data show CDR1 as SEHNR and CDR2 as FQNEAQ (reference sequence). The CDR3 sequence is CASTVDTEAFF. The CDR3 nucleotides read TGTGCCTCTACCGTCGACACTGAAGCTTTCTTT.

V and J are TRBV6-1 and TRBJ1-1; maybe TRBD1 (6 bases). Germline V lookup: CDR1 MNHNS, CDR2 SASEGT. The ends were cut back, 0 bases at V and 4 bases at J, with 21 bases in the middle. This CDR3 has 18 amino acids. This chain's CDR3 is CASSEALLGGAFGTEAFF. CDR3 DNA sequence: TGTGCCAGCAGTGAAGCGCTTCTCGGGGGCGCGTTCGGCACTGAAGCTTTCTTT.

This chain joins TRBV11-2 and TRBJ2-7; TRBD2 agrees at 8 bases. The CDR3 has 17 residues. Germline V gene sequence: CDR1 SGHAT, CDR2 FQNNGV. Trimming removed 3 bases from V and 7 bases from J; junction bases left unmatched: 17. The DNA for the CDR3 is TGTGCCAGCAGCTTTCTGTCCTCCCGGGGGGGCCTAGAAGAGCAGTACTTC. It codes for CASSFLSSRGGLEEQYF.

This chain uses TRBV10-3 with TRBJ2-3; TRBD2 matches 9 bases. Germline-derived CDR1 and CDR2 are ENHRY and SYGVKD. This CDR3 region has 14 residues. V trimming: 8 bases; J trimming: 2 bases; junction bases outside the gene matches: 5. The CDR3 DNA sequence: TGTGCCATCCGACTAGCGGAAATCACAGATACGCAGTATTTT. This sequence encodes CAIRLAEITDTQYF.

The chain employs TRBV5-6 and TRBJ1-1; maybe TRBD1 (6 bases). Germline lookup yields CDR1 SGHDT and CDR2 YYEEEE. With 6 bases removed from V and 4 bases from J, the gap between germline ends came to 19 bases. This CDR3 has 15 residues. The CDR3 sequence: CASTTGGGRITEAFF. The CDR3 nucleotides are TGTGCCAGCACCACTGGGGGGGGGCGAATCACTGAAGCTTTCTTT.

The gene calls are TRBV29-1 and TRBJ2-5; the match to TRBD1 covers 7 bases. The germline gives CDR1 SQVTM, CDR2 ANQGSEA. V gave up 3 bases and J gave up 5 bases; unmatched junction bases: 12. The CDR3 spans 15 residues. In DNA, the CDR3 is TGCAGCGTTGACTTTCCAGGGGGTCATTGGGAGACCCAGTACTTC. This encodes CSVDFPGGHWETQYF.

The chain employs TRBV2 and TRBJ1-5, with D perhaps TRBD1 (6 bases). The CDR3 covers 13 residues. Germline V gene lookup returns CDR1 SNHLY and CDR2 FYNNEI. The germline V and J ends were trimmed by 6 bases and 5 bases, with 11 bases remaining between them. The CDR3 nucleotides are TGTGCCAGCAGGGCAGGGGAAGATCAGCCCCAGCATTTT. It translates to CASRAGEDQPQHF.

This clone was seen just once. This chain joins TRBV6-5 and TRBJ2-3; no definite D call. Germline V gene data show CDR1 as MNHEY and CDR2 as SVGAGI. Trimming took off 0 bases at V and 0 bases at J, with 10 bases between the two ends. CDR3 length: 16 amino acids. CDR3 amino acids: CASSYSSVGSTDTQYF. Written as DNA, the CDR3 is TGTGCCAGCAGTTACTCATCAGTGGGTAGCACAGATACGCAGTATTTT.

The chain employs TRBV2 and TRBJ2-5; 9 bases align to TRBD2. Germline CDR1 and CDR2: SNHLY and FYNNEI. Trimming removed 5 bases from V and 1 base from J; junction bases left unmatched: 5. CDR3 length equals 15 residues. The CDR3 spells CASSPSGESQETQYF. In DNA, the CDR3 is TGTGCCAGCAGTCCTAGCGGGGAGAGCCAAGAGACCCAGTACTTC.

The chain carries TRBV23-1 and TRBJ1-1, with D unclear. TRBV23-1 is an ORF, and what it does is uncertain. The V end was cut by 0 bases, the J end by 1 base, with 12 bases between. This CDR3 is 16 amino acids long. CDR3 coding DNA: TGCGCCAGCAGTCAATCTCGGATCAGATCGAACACTGAAGCTTTCTTT. This codes for CASSQSRIRSNTEAFF.

The rearrangement links TRBV6-5 to TRBJ1-2; D not resolved. Between the trimmed V and J ends, which lost 2 bases and 10 bases, there was a span of 8 bases. The CDR3 spans 11 residues. CDR1 MNHEY and CDR2 SVGAGI come from the germline V gene. The CDR3: CASSYGSVYTF. CDR3 bases: TGTGCCAGCAGTTACGGTAGCGTCTACACCTTC.

The V call is TRBV5-1, the J call TRBJ2-2, with D possibly matching TRBD2 (5 bases). The CDR3 has 16 amino acids. The V end was cut by 0 bases, the J end by 1 base, with 10 bases between. Germline V gene sequence: CDR1 SGHRS, CDR2 YFSETQ. The CDR3 sequence is CASSLVASRNTGELFF. CDR3 nucleotides: TGCGCCAGCAGCTTGGTTGCTAGCCGGAACACCGGGGAGCTGTTTTTT. The whole variable domain, remainder taken from reference TRBV5-1 and TRBJ2-2, is KAGVTQTPRYLIKTRGQQVTLSCSPISGHRSVSWYQQTPGQGLQFLFEYFSETQRNKGNFPGRFSGRQFSNSRSEMNVSTLELGDSALYLCASSLVASRNTGELFFGEGSRLTVL.

The V and J genes are TRBV15 and TRBJ2-2; D is uncertain. With 0 bases removed from V and 1 base from J, the gap between germline ends came to 18 bases. This CDR3 has 19 amino acids. Germline assignment: CDR1 LNHNV and CDR2 YYDKDF (reference sequence). The CDR3 DNA is TGTGCCACCAGCAGAGATCCTATCCGATCAGATTGGAACACCGGGGAGCTGTTTTTT. This encodes CATSRDPIRSDWNTGELFF.

The CDR3 bases are TGTGCCAGCAGCCAAGATGGAGGGAGCTATGGCTACACCTTC. Its protein product is CASSQDGGSYGYTF. The rearrangement links TRBV4-2 to TRBJ1-2; D is unclear. The length of the CDR3 is 14 residues. Germline V gene lookup returns CDR1 LGHNA and CDR2 YNFKEQ. Trimming took off 0 bases at V and 4 bases at J, with 9 bases between the two ends.

V is TRBV5-1 and J is TRBJ2-2; 15 bases fit TRBD2. The CDR3 has 18 amino acids. Trimming removed 5 bases from V and 5 bases from J; junction bases left unmatched: 10. CDR1 SGHRS and CDR2 YFSETQ come from the germline V gene. CDR3 in DNA: TGCGCCAGCAGACCCCGGACTAGCGGGAGGGCCGGGACCGGGGAGCTGTTTTTT. Protein: CASRPRTSGRAGTGELFF.

This chain links TRBV5-4 with TRBJ1-5, with D possibly being TRBD1 (6 bases). CDR1 is SGHNT and CDR2 is YYREEE in the germline V gene (reference sequence). V was pared by 4 bases and J by 3 bases, with 17 bases between. The CDR3 extends over 16 amino acids. DNA for the CDR3: TGTGCCAGCAGCAACACCGGGGCAGGGGACAATCAGCCCCAGCATTTT. It is translated as CASSNTGAGDNQPQHF.

J is TRBJ1-6 and V is TRBV4-1; D uncertain. Germline-derived CDR1 and CDR2 are MGHRA and YSYEKL. The CDR3 is made up of 22 amino acids. V gave up 0 bases and J gave up 0 bases, with 24 bases separating them. The CDR3 DNA follows: TGCGCCAGCAGCCAAGACACCGGTTTCGGGAATGGACCTAGCTCCTATAATTCACCCCTCCACTTT. Translating it yields CASSQDTGFGNGPSSYNSPLHF.

V usage is TRBV6-1 and J usage is TRBJ1-2, with D possibly being TRBD1 (6 bases). The V gene's germline CDR1 is MNHNS and CDR2 SASEGT. This CDR3 comprises 14 residues. The V end was cut by 0 bases, the J end by 2 bases, with 7 bases between. CDR3 DNA: TGTGCCAGCAGTGAAGCAGGGGGAAACTATGGCTACACCTTC. Residues: CASSEAGGNYGYTF.

The chain uses TRBV29-1 and TRBJ2-3; TRBD2 agrees at 7 bases. The CDR3 extends over 16 amino acids. V lost 3 bases to trimming and J lost 0 bases; unmatched junction nucleotides: 9. Germline V gene sequence: CDR1 SQVTM, CDR2 ANQGSEA. CDR3 DNA sequence: TGCAGCGTTGAGAGCCTAGCGGAATATAGCACAGATACGCAGTATTTT. Translation gives CSVESLAEYSTDTQYF.

The chain joins TRBV9 to TRBJ1-3; 8 nucleotides line up with TRBD1. The ends lost 3 bases at V and 2 bases at J; junction bases unmatched: 10. The CDR3 loop spans 17 amino acids. The germline V gene has CDR1 SGDLS and CDR2 YYNGEE. The CDR3 coding sequence is TGTGCCAGCAGCGCGAGGGGGACAGGACCTACTGGAAACACCATATATTTT. It yields the protein CASSARGTGPTGNTIYF.

This chain uses TRBV27 with TRBJ2-2; D remains ambiguous. V was pared by 6 bases and J by 4 bases, with 15 bases between. The CDR3 spans 15 residues. Germline V gene sequence: CDR1 MNHEY, CDR2 SMNVEV (reference sequence). The CDR3 loop is CASRPTWGGTGELFF. The CDR3 DNA reads as TGTGCCAGCAGGCCAACTTGGGGTGGCACCGGGGAGCTGTTTTTT.

The genes are TRBV2 and TRBJ2-1; TRBD1 is a possible D gene (5 bases). The germline CDR1 and CDR2 sequences are SNHLY and FYNNEI. This CDR3 comprises 18 residues. V shed 6 bases and J shed 0 bases, with 21 bases lying between them. The CDR3 is CASRGMQGRLSSYNEQFF. In DNA form, the CDR3 reads TGTGCCAGCAGGGGGATGCAGGGAAGGCTGAGCTCCTACAATGAGCAGTTCTTC.

The chain combines TRBV7-6 with TRBJ2-2, with TRBD2 matching 11 bases. This CDR3 comprises 17 residues. Germline V CDR1 and CDR2: SGHVS, FNYEAQ. Trimming took 5 bases from V and 1 from J; bases not matched to a gene: 6. The CDR3 bases are TGTGCCAGCAGCACGGGACTAGCGGCCATGAACACCGGGGAGCTGTTTTTT. Protein product: CASSTGLAAMNTGELFF.

The chain carries TRBV5-1 and TRBJ2-3; tentative D call: TRBD1 (6 bases). Germline CDR1 reads SGHRS; CDR2 reads YFSETQ. Trimming removed 5 bases at V and 6 bases at J, with 16 bases between. The CDR3 is made up of 14 amino acids. The CDR3 is CASRDSAVTDTQYF. For the CDR3, the DNA is TGCGCCAGCAGGGACAGCGCTGTTACTGATACGCAGTATTTT.